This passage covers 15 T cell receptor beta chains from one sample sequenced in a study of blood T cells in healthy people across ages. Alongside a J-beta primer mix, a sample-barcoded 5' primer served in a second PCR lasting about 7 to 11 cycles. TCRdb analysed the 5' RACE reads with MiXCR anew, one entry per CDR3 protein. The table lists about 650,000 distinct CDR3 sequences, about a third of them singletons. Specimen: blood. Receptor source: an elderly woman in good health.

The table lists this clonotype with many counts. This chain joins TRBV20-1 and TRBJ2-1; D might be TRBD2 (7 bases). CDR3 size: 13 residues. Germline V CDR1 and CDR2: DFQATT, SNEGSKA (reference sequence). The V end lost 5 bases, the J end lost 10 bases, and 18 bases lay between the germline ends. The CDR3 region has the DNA TGCAGTGCTCGAGGAGGGGGGGCCGGGGAGCAGTTCTTC. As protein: CSARGGGAGEQFF.

Here the CDR3 reads CASSLREGPRFYYEQYF. The CDR3 nucleotides are TGTGCCAGCAGCTTGCGGGAGGGCCCCCGTTTTTACTACGAGCAGTACTTC. The chain links TRBV7-2 to TRBJ2-7, with TRBD2 matching 9 bases. The length of the CDR3 is 17 residues. The V gene end was trimmed by 3 bases and the J gene end by 3 bases; junction bases not matched to a gene: 12. CDR1 and CDR2 (germline): SGHTA, FQGNSA.

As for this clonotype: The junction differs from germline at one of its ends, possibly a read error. The CDR3 protein is CASSSRTGVHYGYTF. The CDR3 nucleotides are TGTGCCAGCAGCTCAAGAACAGGGGTACATTATGGCTACACTTTC. The chain uses TRBV7-2 and TRBJ1-2; TRBD1 aligns across 7 bases. Germline V lookup: CDR1 SGHTA, CDR2 FQGNSA. This CDR3 has 15 amino acids. Based on the CDR3 plus reference TRBV7-2 and TRBJ1-2, the full variable domain is GAGVSQSPSNKVTEKGKDVELRCDPISGHTALYWYRQSLGQGLEFLIYFQGNSAPDKSGLPSDRFSAERTGGSVSTLTIQRTQQEDSAVYLCASSSRTGVHYGYTFGSGTRLTVV.

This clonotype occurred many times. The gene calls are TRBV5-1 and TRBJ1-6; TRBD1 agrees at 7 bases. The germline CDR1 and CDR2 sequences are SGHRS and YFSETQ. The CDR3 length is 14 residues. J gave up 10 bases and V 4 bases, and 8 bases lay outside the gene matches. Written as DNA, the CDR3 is TGCGCCAGCAGCCGCCAGGGGGGCGGATCACCCCTCCACTTT. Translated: CASSRQGGGSPLHF.

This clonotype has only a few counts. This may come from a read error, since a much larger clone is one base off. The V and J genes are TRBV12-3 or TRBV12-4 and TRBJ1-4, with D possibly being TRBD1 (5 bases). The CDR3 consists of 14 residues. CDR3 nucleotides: TGTGCCAGCTGGGGTGGGACCGGTAATGAAAAACGGTTTTTT. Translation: CASWGGTGNEKRFF.

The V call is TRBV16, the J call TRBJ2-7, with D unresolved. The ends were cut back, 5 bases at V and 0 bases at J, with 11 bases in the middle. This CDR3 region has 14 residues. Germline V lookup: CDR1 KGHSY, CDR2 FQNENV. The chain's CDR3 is CASSDDGVSYEQYF. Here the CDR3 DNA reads TGTGCCAGCAGCGATGACGGTGTCTCCTACGAGCAGTACTTC.

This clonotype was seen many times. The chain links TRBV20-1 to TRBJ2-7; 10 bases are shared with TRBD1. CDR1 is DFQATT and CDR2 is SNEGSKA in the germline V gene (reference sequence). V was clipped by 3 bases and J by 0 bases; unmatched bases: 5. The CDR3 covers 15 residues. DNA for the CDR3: TGCAGTGCTAGTGTTGGACAGGGGGGCTCCTACGAGCAGTACTTC. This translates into CSASVGQGGSYEQYF.

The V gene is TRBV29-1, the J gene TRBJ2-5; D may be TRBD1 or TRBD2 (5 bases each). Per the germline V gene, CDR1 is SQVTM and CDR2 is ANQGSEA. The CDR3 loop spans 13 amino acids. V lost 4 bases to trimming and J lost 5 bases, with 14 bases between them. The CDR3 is CSVAGTVGETQYF. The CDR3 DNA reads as TGCAGCGTTGCGGGGACGGTTGGGGAGACCCAGTACTTC.

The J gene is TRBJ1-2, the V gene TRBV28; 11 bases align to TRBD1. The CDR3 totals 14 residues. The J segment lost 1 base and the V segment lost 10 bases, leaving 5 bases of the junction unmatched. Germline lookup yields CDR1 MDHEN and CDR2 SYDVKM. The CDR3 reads CAIGQGADNYGYTF. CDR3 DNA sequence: TGTGCCATAGGACAGGGGGCTGATAACTATGGCTACACCTTC.

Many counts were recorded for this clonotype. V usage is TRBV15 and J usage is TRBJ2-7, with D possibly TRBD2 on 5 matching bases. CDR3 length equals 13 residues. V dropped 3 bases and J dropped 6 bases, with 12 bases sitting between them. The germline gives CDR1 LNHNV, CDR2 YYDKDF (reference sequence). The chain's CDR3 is CATSSLPRGEQYF. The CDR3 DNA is TGTGCCACCAGCAGCCTTCCTCGGGGCGAGCAGTACTTC. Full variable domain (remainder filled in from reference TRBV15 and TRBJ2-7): DAMVIQNPRYQVTQFGKPVTLSCSQTLNHNVMYWYQQKSSQAPKLLFHYYDKDFNNEADTPDNFQSRRPNTSFCFLDIRSPGLGDTAMYLCATSSLPRGEQYFGPGTRLTVT.

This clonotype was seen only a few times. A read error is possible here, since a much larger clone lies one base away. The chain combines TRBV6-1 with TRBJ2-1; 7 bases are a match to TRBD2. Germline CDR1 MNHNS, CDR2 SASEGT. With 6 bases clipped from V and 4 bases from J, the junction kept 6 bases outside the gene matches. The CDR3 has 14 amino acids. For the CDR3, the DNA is TGTGCCAGCAGGGGGTTTAGCGGGTACAATGAGCAGTTCTTC. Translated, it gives CASRGFSGYNEQFF.

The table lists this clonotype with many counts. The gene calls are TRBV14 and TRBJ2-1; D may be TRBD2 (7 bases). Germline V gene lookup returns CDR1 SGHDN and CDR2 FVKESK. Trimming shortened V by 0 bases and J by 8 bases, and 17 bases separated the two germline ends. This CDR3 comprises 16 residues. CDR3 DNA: TGTGCCAGCAGCCAAGATGCGGGCGGGGGCTTCGATGAGCAGTTCTTC. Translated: CASSQDAGGGFDEQFF.

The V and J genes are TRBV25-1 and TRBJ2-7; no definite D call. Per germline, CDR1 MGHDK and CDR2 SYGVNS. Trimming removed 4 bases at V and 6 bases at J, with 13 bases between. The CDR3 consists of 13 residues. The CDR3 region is CASSGRFRGEQYF. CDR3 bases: TGTGCCAGCAGTGGACGGTTTCGAGGCGAGCAGTACTTC.

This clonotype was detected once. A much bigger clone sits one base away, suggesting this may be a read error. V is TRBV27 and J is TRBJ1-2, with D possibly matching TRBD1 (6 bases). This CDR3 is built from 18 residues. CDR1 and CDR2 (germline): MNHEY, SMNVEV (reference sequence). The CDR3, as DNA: TGTGTCAGCAGTCCCTCCTGGGACACCGATACCTCAAACTATGGCTACACCTTC. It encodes CVSSPSWDTDTSNYGYTF.

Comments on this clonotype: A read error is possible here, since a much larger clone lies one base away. The CDR3 here is CSASLPGQVGLINQPQHF. The CDR3 bases are TGCAGTGCTAGCCTTCCGGGACAGGTAGGACTTATCAATCAGCCCCAGCATTTT. This sequence joins TRBV20-1 and TRBJ1-5, with 8 bases lining up with TRBD1. This CDR3 spans 18 amino acids. In germline, CDR1 is DFQATT, CDR2 SNEGSKA (reference sequence). J lost 3 bases, V lost 3 bases, and 16 bases had no gene match.